The present TCR beta chain was sequenced within a study of T cells in Graves' hyperthyroidism and ophthalmopathy. Using RNA transcripts as the source, TCR beta CDR3 regions were amplified. First-round RT-PCR targeting the TCR CDR3 was performed with the HTBI primer set. TCRdb reprocessed the multiplex PCR reads with MiXCR, giving one entry per CDR3 protein. The data hold approximately 710,000 distinct CDR3 sequences, with approximately 15% observed a single time. This clonotype was observed at least ten times. The sequenced sample consisted of blood. This sequence was found in a man between 45 and 60 years old with Graves' hyperthyroidism.

For the CDR3, the DNA is TGTGCCAGCAGCCTAGGACTAGCGGGAGGTGATGAGCAGTTCTTC. It translates to CASSLGLAGGDEQFF. The J gene is TRBJ2-1, the V gene TRBV7-9; 14 nucleotides line up with TRBD2. This CDR3 is built from 15 residues. The germline CDR1 and CDR2 sequences are SEHNR and FQNEAQ (reference sequence). J gave up 8 bases and V 5 bases, and 5 bases lay outside the gene matches.